The rows below give T cell receptor beta chains drawn from one sample of a study of shared clonotypes between healthy human individuals. Data came from immunoSEQ multiplex PCR; TCRdb stores just in-frame clones and leaves some out. The data hold roughly 2.1 million clones, with under 95% observed a single time. Source material: naive CD8+ T cells from PBMCs. The source is a man aged 18-30 years in good health. Some clones in this sample may be carry-over from other donors' samples. The CDR3 runs from the conserved cysteine through the conserved F or W. The D gene is left open where the match is weak. Clone size is stated in some rows and not others, as once, few, many or a class when expanded.

j_call | clone_size | v_call | d_call | cdr3_aa | cdr3_nt
TRBJ1-1 | . | TRBV28 | . | CASSLKAAVITTDWMNTEAFF | TGTGCCAGCAGTCTTAAGGCCGCCGTAATCACAACCGATTGGATGAACACTGAAGCTTTCTTT
TRBJ2-6 | . | TRBV5-5 | . | CASSFDPSGANVLTF | TGTGCCAGCAGCTTTGACCCCTCTGGGGCCAACGTCCTGACTTTC
TRBJ1-2 | . | TRBV9 | . | CASSVAEGFASSYTF | TGTGCCAGCAGCGTAGCGGAAGGATTCGCATCGAGCTACACCTTC
TRBJ2-5 | . | TRBV7-9 | TRBD2 | CASSLPLGLAGNLRETQYF | TGTGCCAGCAGCTTACCTCTGGGGCTAGCGGGGAACCTTAGGGAGACCCAGTACTTC
TRBJ1-1 | once | TRBV28 | . | CASTHPQGSHENTEAFF | TGTGCCAGCACCCACCCACAGGGCTCCCACGAAAACACTGAAGCTTTCTTT
TRBJ2-5 | . | TRBV19 | . | CASTPPREPQAQYF | TGTGCCAGTACCCCCCCCCGGGAACCTCAGGCCCAGTACTTC
TRBJ1-5 | . | TRBV9 | . | CASSVGGERGNQPQHF | TGTGCCAGCAGCGTAGGAGGGGAGCGGGGCAATCAGCCCCAGCATTTT
TRBJ2-2 | . | TRBV14 | TRBD2 | CASSQELAGVMNTGELFF | TGTGCCAGCAGCCAAGAACTAGCGGGAGTGATGAACACCGGGGAGCTGTTTTTT
TRBJ1-1 | . | TRBV11-2 | . | CASSLDRSGVGLNTEAFF | TGTGCCAGCAGCTTAGATCGTTCGGGCGTGGGCTTGAACACTGAAGCTTTCTTT
TRBJ2-7 | once | TRBV5-4 | TRBD2 | CASSLREAYEQYF | TGTGCCAGCAGCTTGCGGGAGGCGTACGAGCAGTACTTC
TRBJ2-1 | . | TRBV14 | . | CASSQDVGGAGFF | TGTGCCAGCAGCCAAGATGTGGGGGGAGCAGGGTTCTTC
TRBJ2-5 | . | TRBV7-2 | TRBD1 | CASSRTGAMTQYF | TGTGCCAGCAGCCGGACAGGTGCGATGACCCAGTACTTC
TRBJ1-5 | few | TRBV5-1 | . | CASTLLQGRGQPQHF | TGCGCCAGCACCCTACTCCAGGGGCGGGGTCAGCCCCAGCATTTT
TRBJ1-2 | . | TRBV7-9 | . | CASSPFRTNYGYTF | TGTGCCAGCAGCCCCTTTAGGACCAACTATGGCTACACCTTC
TRBJ2-3 | . | TRBV9 | TRBD2 | CASSPTSGRAPDTQYF | TGTGCCAGCAGCCCAACTAGCGGGAGGGCCCCAGATACGCAGTATTTT
TRBJ2-2 | . | TRBV9 | TRBD1 | CASSAGPTGGVTAGELFF | TGTGCCAGCAGCGCCGGACCAACAGGGGGCGTAACGGCCGGGGAGCTGTTTTTT
TRBJ2-7 | . | TRBV4-3 | . | CASSQDAGTTSYEQYF | TGCGCCAGCAGCCAAGATGCGGGCACAACCTCCTACGAGCAGTACTTC
TRBJ2-6 | once | TRBV9 | . | CASSVDRLANFSGANVLTF | TGTGCCAGCAGCGTAGATCGGCTAGCCAATTTCTCTGGGGCCAACGTCCTGACTTTC
TRBJ2-1 | once | TRBV5-6 | TRBD2 | CASSLGGGRSYNEQFF | TGTGCCAGCAGCTTGGGGGGCGGGAGGAGCTACAATGAGCAGTTCTTC
TRBJ2-7 | . | TRBV5-6 | TRBD2 | CASSLSLWRELFHEQYF | TGTGCCAGCAGCTTGAGTCTTTGGCGGGAGCTTTTCCACGAGCAGTACTTC
TRBJ2-1 | once | TRBV25-1 | . | CASSLQPGGLLNNEQFF | TGTGCCAGCAGCCTTCAACCCGGCGGTCTACTCAACAATGAGCAGTTCTTC
TRBJ2-1 | . | TRBV29-1 | . | CSVEVGAGSSYNEQFF | TGCAGCGTTGAAGTGGGAGCAGGGAGCTCCTACAATGAGCAGTTCTTC
TRBJ2-1 | . | TRBV4-3 | TRBD2 | CASSPAPAGGSYNEQFF | TGCGCCAGCAGCCCAGCCCCCGCGGGGGGATCCTACAATGAGCAGTTCTTC
TRBJ2-1 | . | TRBV9 | . | CASSERATSNEQFF | TGTGCCAGCAGCGAGAGGGCAACTTCGAATGAGCAGTTCTTC
TRBJ1-2 | . | TRBV4-1 | . | CASWVGGYGYTF | TGCGCGAGTTGGGTAGGGGGCTATGGCTACACCTTC
TRBJ2-2 | . | TRBV6-1 | TRBD2 | CASSEYPSIAGLNTGELFF | TGTGCCAGCAGTGAATACCCCTCTATAGCGGGCCTCAACACCGGGGAGCTGTTTTTT
TRBJ2-1 | . | TRBV2 | . | CASTVVTAYNEQFF | TGTGCCAGCACGGTCGTCACGGCCTACAATGAGCAGTTCTTC
TRBJ2-1 | . | TRBV27 | TRBD2 | CASSLLADNYNEQFF | TGTGCCAGCAGTTTACTAGCGGACAATTACAATGAGCAGTTCTTC
TRBJ2-1 | . | TRBV4-2 | TRBD2 | CASSQDLREGSIF | TGTGCCAGCAGCCAAGATCTGCGGGAGGGCTCGATCTTC
TRBJ2-3 | once | TRBV7-3 | . | CASSLTRSLADTQYF | TGTGCCAGCAGCTTAACCAGAAGCTTGGCAGATACGCAGTATTTT
TRBJ2-2 | . | TRBV6-6 | . | CASSIAVNTGELFF | TGTGCCAGCAGCATAGCGGTAAACACCGGGGAGCTGTTTTTT
TRBJ2-4 | once | TRBV7-9 | . | CASSFPDIKNIQYF | TGTGCCAGCAGCTTCCCGGACATTAAAAACATTCAGTACTTC
TRBJ2-7 | . | TRBV4-1 | . | CASSQDQPHSGSSYEQYF | TGCGCCAGCAGCCAAGACCAACCTCACTCGGGCAGCTCCTACGAGCAGTACTTC
TRBJ2-1 | once | TRBV19 | . | CASSIVRGSYNEQFF | TGTGCCAGTAGTATAGTCAGGGGATCCTACAATGAGCAGTTCTTC
TRBJ2-3 | . | TRBV7-9 | TRBD2 | CASRPASGRVRDTQYF | TGTGCCAGCAGGCCAGCTAGCGGGAGGGTGAGAGATACGCAGTATTTT
TRBJ2-7 | . | TRBV15 | . | CATSTAESSYEQYF | TGTGCCACCAGCACCGCCGAGAGCTCCTACGAGCAGTACTTC
TRBJ1-1 | . | TRBV5-1 | TRBD1 | CASSPRQGFSSEAFF | TGCGCCAGCAGCCCCCGACAGGGGTTCTCATCCGAAGCTTTCTTT
TRBJ2-3 | . | TRBV9 | . | CASSVMVLSDTQYF | TGTGCCAGCAGCGTTATGGTGTTGTCGGATACGCAGTATTTT
TRBJ2-2 | . | TRBV27 | . | CASSLPLTGELFF | TGTGCCAGCAGTTTACCCCTTACCGGGGAGCTGTTTTTT
TRBJ1-3 | . | TRBV4-2 | . | CASSPIGPVDTIYF | TGTGCCAGCAGCCCAATTGGACCGGTGGACACCATATATTTT
TRBJ2-1 | . | TRBV6-5 | . | CASAVFNEQFF | TGTGCCAGCGCTGTTTTTAATGAGCAGTTCTTC
TRBJ1-5 | . | TRBV27 | . | CATPRRVGPQPNSNQPQHF | TGTGCCACCCCACGGCGGGTCGGGCCTCAACCGAATAGCAATCAGCCCCAGCATTTT
TRBJ2-1 | once | TRBV2 | . | CASLRLAMSGDEQFF | TGTGCCAGCCTTAGGCTAGCGATGAGTGGCGATGAGCAGTTCTTC
TRBJ2-7 | . | TRBV21-1 | . | CASSKRYEQYF | TGTGCCAGCAGCAAACGTTACGAGCAGTACTTC
TRBJ1-1 | . | TRBV7-8 | TRBD1 | CASSSRPGQGFMNTEAFF | TGTGCCAGCAGCTCCCGCCCGGGACAGGGGTTTATGAACACTGAAGCTTTCTTT
TRBJ1-2 | . | TRBV9 | . | CASSVNQWIGGYGYTF | TGTGCCAGCAGCGTCAATCAGTGGATCGGAGGCTATGGCTACACCTTC
TRBJ2-5 | . | TRBV2 | TRBD2 | CASRGGTALETQYF | TGTGCCAGCAGGGGGGGGACGGCATTAGAGACCCAGTACTTC
TRBJ2-7 | . | TRBV7-9 | . | CASSFADYEQYF | TGTGCCAGCAGCTTTGCAGACTACGAGCAGTACTTC
TRBJ2-5 | . | TRBV5-8 | . | CASDFGQRTETQYF | TGTGCCAGCGACTTCGGACAGCGGACGGAGACCCAGTACTTC
TRBJ2-4 | . | TRBV15 | TRBD1 | CATSRDRGQGDHIQYF | TGTGCCACCAGCAGAGATAGGGGGCAGGGTGACCACATTCAGTACTTC
TRBJ2-7 | . | TRBV15 | TRBD1 | CATSSGTGIYEQYF | TGTGCCACCAGCAGCGGGACAGGGATTTACGAGCAGTACTTC
TRBJ1-1 | . | TRBV19 | TRBD1 | CASSMWTGLRNTEAFF | TGTGCCAGTAGTATGTGGACAGGGCTCCGGAACACTGAAGCTTTCTTT
TRBJ2-7 | . | TRBV2 | TRBD1 | CASSEPGGLEQYF | TGTGCCAGCAGTGAACCAGGGGGCCTCGAGCAGTACTTC